These T cell receptor beta chains were read from a single sample in a study of CD8 T cells in Susac syndrome. TCRdb re-called the immunoSEQ multiplex PCR reads through MiXCR, storing one row per CDR3 protein. The sample lists around 130,000 distinct CDR3 sequences; about 93% were seen once. The sample consisted of CD8+ T cells from PBMCs. The receptors shown here come from a human donor with multiple sclerosis. The CDR3 runs from the conserved cysteine through the conserved F or W. The D gene is left open where the match is weak. Clone size is given for some rows only: seen once, a few or many times, or a class if the clone is expanded.

once,TRBJ2-1,-,TRBV19,CASSIDADLAYNEQFF,TGTGCCAGTAGTATAGATGCGGACTTGGCCTACAATGAGCAGTTCTTC
-,TRBJ2-7,-,TRBV7-7,CASSAGPTSSYEQYF,TGTGCCAGCAGCGCTGGACCTACAAGCTCCTACGAGCAGTACTTC
-,TRBJ2-3,-,TRBV11-2,CASSPIPPTDTQYF,TGTGCCAGCAGCCCAATCCCCCCCACAGATACGCAGTATTTT
-,TRBJ2-7,TRBD2,TRBV5-1,CASSFRDYTYEQYF,TGCGCCAGCAGTTTCCGGGACTATACCTACGAGCAGTACTTC
few,TRBJ1-1,-,TRBV4-2,CASSQDGTGMNTEAFF,TGTGCCAGCAGCCAAGATGGGACGGGGATGAACACTGAAGCTTTCTTT
-,TRBJ1-1,-,TRBV7-2,CASSLGSGFRTEAFF,TGTGCCAGCAGCTTAGGCTCAGGGTTTCGCACTGAAGCTTTCTTT
-,TRBJ2-2,TRBD2,TRBV27,CASSSGLAPRELFF,TGTGCCAGCAGTTCGGGACTAGCCCCCCGGGAGCTGTTTTTT
-,TRBJ2-7,TRBD1,TRBV27,CASTLRGIGYEQYF,TGTGCCAGCACCCTCAGGGGGATAGGCTACGAGCAGTACTTC
-,TRBJ2-7,-,TRBV7-8,CASSLETFYEQYF,TGTGCCAGCAGCTTAGAGACATTCTACGAGCAGTACTTC
-,TRBJ2-7,-,TRBV18,CASSPIGGSEQYF,TGTGCCAGCTCACCGATTGGGGGTTCCGAGCAGTACTTC
-,TRBJ2-3,-,TRBV5-4,CASSFKGDTQYF,TGTGCCAGCAGCTTTAAAGGCGATACGCAGTATTTT
-,TRBJ2-3,TRBD2,TRBV27,CASSSAGAVDTQYF,TGTGCCAGCAGTTCAGCGGGAGCTGTAGATACGCAGTATTTT
-,TRBJ2-4,-,TRBV27,CASNYKGGGSAKNIQYF,TGTGCCAGCAATTATAAGGGAGGAGGGTCGGCCAAAAACATTCAGTACTTC
-,TRBJ2-7,TRBD2,TRBV7-8,CASSLGLAAREQYF,TGTGCCAGCAGCCTAGGACTAGCGGCGCGGGAGCAGTACTTC
-,TRBJ1-1,-,TRBV12-3/TRBV12-4,CASSSPQGSGRRTEAFF,TGTGCCAGCAGTTCACCACAGGGAAGCGGGCGGCGGACTGAAGCTTTCTTT
-,TRBJ2-3,-,TRBV6-5,CASSYASGSTDTQYF,TGTGCCAGCAGTTATGCGAGCGGAAGCACAGATACGCAGTATTTT
-,TRBJ1-1,-,TRBV5-6,CASCPWGGLELNTEAFF,TGTGCCAGCTGCCCATGGGGGGGACTGGAGCTGAACACTGAAGCTTTCTTT
-,TRBJ2-3,-,TRBV5-1,CASSLGAWTDTQYF,TGCGCCAGCAGCTTGGGGGCCTGGACAGATACGCAGTATTTT
-,TRBJ1-2,-,TRBV14,CASSQDRGFYGYTF,TGTGCCAGCAGCCAAGATCGGGGATTCTATGGCTACACCTTC
-,TRBJ2-7,-,TRBV6-6,CASSPDLRQQYF,TGTGCCAGCAGCCCAGATCTAAGACAGCAGTACTTC
once,TRBJ1-2,-,TRBV29-1,CSAITGHGYTF,TGCAGCGCGATTACAGGGCATGGCTACACCTTC
-,TRBJ1-1,-,TRBV12-3/TRBV12-4,CASSFDSPNTEAFF,TGTGCCAGCAGTTTTGACAGCCCGAACACTGAAGCTTTCTTT
-,TRBJ1-1,-,TRBV7-2,CASSPEISIGRAFF,TGTGCCAGCAGCCCTGAGATTAGTATTGGGAGAGCTTTCTTT
-,TRBJ2-2,-,TRBV19,CASSPRAGELFF,TGTGCCAGTAGTCCCCGTGCCGGGGAGCTGTTTTTT
-,TRBJ1-5,-,TRBV11-2,CASSLDEMQPQHF,TGTGCCAGCAGCTTAGATGAAATGCAGCCCCAGCATTTT
-,TRBJ2-1,-,TRBV4-1,CASSQRAEGAVEQFF,TGCGCCAGCAGCCAACGGGCCGAAGGGGCTGTTGAGCAGTTCTTC
-,TRBJ2-7,TRBD2,TRBV5-1,CASSSFSGPSYEQYF,TGCGCCAGCAGCTCCTTTAGCGGGCCCTCCTACGAGCAGTACTTC
once,TRBJ2-1,TRBD2,TRBV6-1,CASSEPELANHNEQFF,TGTGCCAGCAGTGAACCGGAACTAGCGAACCACAATGAGCAGTTCTTC
-,TRBJ2-2,-,TRBV6-2/TRBV6-3,CASRLPTGGGELFF,TGTGCCAGCCGCCTACCGACAGGCGGCGGGGAGCTGTTTTTT
few,TRBJ2-7,TRBD1,TRBV13,CASSSAGTGVDEQYF,TGTGCCAGCAGCTCCGCCGGGACAGGGGTCGACGAGCAGTACTTC
-,TRBJ2-7,TRBD2,TRBV3-1,CASSSPTSGGYEQYF,TGTGCCAGCAGCTCTCCGACTAGCGGAGGCTACGAGCAGTACTTC